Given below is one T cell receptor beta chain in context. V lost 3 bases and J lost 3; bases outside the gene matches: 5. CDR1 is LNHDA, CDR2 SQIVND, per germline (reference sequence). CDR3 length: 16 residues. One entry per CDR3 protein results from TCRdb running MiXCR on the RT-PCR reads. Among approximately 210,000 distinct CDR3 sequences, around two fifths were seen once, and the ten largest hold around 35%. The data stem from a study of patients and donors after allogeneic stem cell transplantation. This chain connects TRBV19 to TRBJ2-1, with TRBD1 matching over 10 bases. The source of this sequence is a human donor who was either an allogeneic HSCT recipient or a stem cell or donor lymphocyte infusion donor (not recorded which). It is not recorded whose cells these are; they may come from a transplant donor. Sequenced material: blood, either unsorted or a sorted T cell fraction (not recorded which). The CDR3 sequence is CASSIIGTGVYNEQFF. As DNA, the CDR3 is TGTGCCAGTAGTATCATTGGGACAGGGGTCTACAATGAGCAGTTCTTC.